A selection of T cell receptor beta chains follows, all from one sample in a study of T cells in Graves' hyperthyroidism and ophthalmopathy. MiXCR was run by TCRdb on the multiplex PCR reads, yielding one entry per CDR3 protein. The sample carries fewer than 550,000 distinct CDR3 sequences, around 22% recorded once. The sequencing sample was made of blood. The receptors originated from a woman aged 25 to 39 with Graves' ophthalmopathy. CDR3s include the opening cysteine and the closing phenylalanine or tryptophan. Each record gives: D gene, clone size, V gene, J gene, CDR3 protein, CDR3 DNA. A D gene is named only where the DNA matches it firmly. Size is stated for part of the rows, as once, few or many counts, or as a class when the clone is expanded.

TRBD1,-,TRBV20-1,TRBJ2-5,CSARAWDSQETQYF,TGCAGTGCTAGAGCGTGGGACAGCCAAGAGACCCAGTACTTC
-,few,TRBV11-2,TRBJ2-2,CASSLLWQGITGELFF,TGTGCCAGCAGCTTACTCTGGCAGGGGATAACCGGGGAGCTGTTTTTT
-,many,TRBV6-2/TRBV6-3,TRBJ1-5,CASSYSRLGNQPQHF,TGTGCCAGCAGTTACTCCCGACTGGGGAATCAGCCCCAGCATTTT
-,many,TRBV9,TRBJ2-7,CASSVASGHHYEQYF,TGTGCCAGCAGCGTAGCTTCGGGACACCATTACGAGCAGTACTTC
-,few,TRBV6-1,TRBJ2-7,CASSEGTFRTYEQYF,TGTGCCAGCAGTGAAGGGACTTTCAGGACCTACGAGCAGTACTTC
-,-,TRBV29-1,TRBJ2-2,CSVALGTGELFF,TGCAGCGTTGCACTGGGCACCGGGGAGCTGTTTTTT
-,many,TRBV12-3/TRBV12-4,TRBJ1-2,CASSYLGLGYTF,TGTGCCAGCAGTTACCTGGGGCTTGGCTACACCTTC
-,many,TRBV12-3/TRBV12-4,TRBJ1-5,CASSIGQAADRPQHF,TGTGCCAGCAGTATTGGACAAGCCGCGGATCGGCCCCAGCATTTT
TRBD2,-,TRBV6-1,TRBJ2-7,CASTSGGKFSYEQYF,TGTGCCAGCACCTCGGGGGGGAAATTTTCCTACGAGCAGTACTTC
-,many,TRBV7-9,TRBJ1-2,CASSRDSWSGYTF,TGTGCCAGCAGCCGGGACTCATGGAGCGGCTACACCTTC
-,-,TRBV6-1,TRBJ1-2,CASTTDRHGYTF,TGTGCCAGCACTACGGACCGGCATGGCTACACCTTC
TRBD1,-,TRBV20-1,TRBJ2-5,CSPTLDREETQYF,TGCAGCCCGACCCTCGACAGGGAAGAGACCCAGTACTTC
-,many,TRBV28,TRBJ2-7,CASSSPSVYEQYF,TGTGCCAGCAGTTCCCCGAGCGTGTACGAGCAGTACTTC
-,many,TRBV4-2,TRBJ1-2,CASSQDGVSPWGYTF,TGTGCCAGCAGCCAAGACGGCGTCAGTCCCTGGGGCTACACCTTC
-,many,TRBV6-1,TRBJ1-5,CASSEGPSGNQPQHF,TGTGCCAGCAGTGAGGGACCTTCGGGCAATCAGCCCCAGCATTTT
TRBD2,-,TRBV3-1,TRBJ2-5,CASSHLTSGQETQYF,TGTGCCAGCAGCCATTTGACTAGCGGCCAAGAGACCCAGTACTTC
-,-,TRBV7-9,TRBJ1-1,CASSWGDEAFF,TGTGCCAGCAGCTGGGGTGATGAAGCTTTCTTT
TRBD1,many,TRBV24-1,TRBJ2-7,CATSDPGTGWDEQYF,TGTGCCACCAGTGACCCTGGGACAGGGTGGGACGAGCAGTACTTC
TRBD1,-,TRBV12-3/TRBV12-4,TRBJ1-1,CASSLVGQGTAAFF,TGTGCCAGCAGTTTAGTAGGACAGGGGACTGCGGCTTTCTTT
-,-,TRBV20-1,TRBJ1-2,CSARKGIYGYTF,TGCAGTGCTAGAAAGGGCATCTATGGCTACACCTTC
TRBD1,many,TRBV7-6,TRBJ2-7,CASSLRDREIGEQYF,TGTGCCAGCAGCTTACGGGACAGGGAAATAGGCGAGCAGTACTTC
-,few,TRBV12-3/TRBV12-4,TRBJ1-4,CASSLDRFKLFF,TGTGCCAGCAGTCTTGACAGGTTTAAACTGTTTTTT
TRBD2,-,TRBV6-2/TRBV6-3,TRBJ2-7,CASSYSSSGRAIAYEQYF,TGTGCCAGCAGTTACAGTTCTAGCGGGAGGGCCATAGCCTACGAGCAGTACTTC
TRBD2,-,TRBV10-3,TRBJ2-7,CAIRENSGRDIYEQYF,TGTGCCATCAGGGAAAATAGCGGGAGAGACATCTACGAGCAGTACTTC
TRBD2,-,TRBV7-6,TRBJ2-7,CASSFRGLAGAYEQYF,TGTGCCAGCAGCTTCAGAGGACTAGCGGGGGCCTACGAGCAGTACTTC
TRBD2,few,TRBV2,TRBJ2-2,CASSIRLAGGPLPGELFF,TGTGCCAGCAGTATCCGACTAGCGGGAGGGCCTCTGCCCGGGGAGCTGTTTTTT
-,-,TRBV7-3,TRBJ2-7,CASSSDRLALPEQYF,TGTGCCAGCAGTTCGGACAGACTAGCATTGCCCGAGCAGTACTTC
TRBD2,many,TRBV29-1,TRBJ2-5,CSGGGYQETQYF,TGCAGCGGGGGGGGGTACCAAGAGACCCAGTACTTC
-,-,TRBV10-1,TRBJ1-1,CASSESYNTEAFF,TGCGCCAGCAGTGAGTCATACAACACTGAAGCTTTCTTT
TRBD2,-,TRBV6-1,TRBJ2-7,CASSQGLAEMFYEQYF,TGTGCCAGCAGTCAGGGACTAGCGGAGATGTTCTACGAGCAGTACTTC
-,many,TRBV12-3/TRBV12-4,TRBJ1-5,CASWPDSVGNQPQHF,TGTGCCAGCTGGCCAGACAGTGTAGGCAATCAGCCCCAGCATTTT
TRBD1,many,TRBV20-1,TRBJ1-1,CSARGDRAGTEAFF,TGCAGTGCTAGGGGAGACAGGGCCGGCACTGAAGCTTTCTTT
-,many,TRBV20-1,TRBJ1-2,CSANTGYTF,TGCAGTGCTAACACTGGCTACACCTTC
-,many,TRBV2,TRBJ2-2,CASSETRGTGELFF,TGTGCCAGCAGTGAGACCCGCGGCACCGGGGAGCTGTTTTTT
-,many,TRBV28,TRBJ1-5,CASSLLNQPQHF,TGTGCCAGCAGTTTACTTAACCAGCCCCAGCATTTT
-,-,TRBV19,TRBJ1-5,CASSIRGAQPQHF,TGTGCCAGTAGTATTCGGGGGGCTCAGCCCCAGCATTTT
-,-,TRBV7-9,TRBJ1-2,CASSHSRGPYGYTF,TGTGCCAGCAGCCACTCCAGGGGCCCTTATGGCTACACCTTC
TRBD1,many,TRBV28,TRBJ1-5,CASSSRQGTSNQPQHF,TGTGCCAGCAGTTCACGACAGGGTACAAGCAATCAGCCCCAGCATTTT
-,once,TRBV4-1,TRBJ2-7,CASSQDWAGSSYEQYF,TGCGCCAGCAGCCAAGATTGGGCGGGATCCTCCTACGAGCAGTACTTC
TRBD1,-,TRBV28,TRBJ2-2,CASSPQGQGSGGGELFF,TGTGCCAGCAGTCCCCAGGGACAGGGGTCCGGTGGCGGGGAGCTGTTTTTT